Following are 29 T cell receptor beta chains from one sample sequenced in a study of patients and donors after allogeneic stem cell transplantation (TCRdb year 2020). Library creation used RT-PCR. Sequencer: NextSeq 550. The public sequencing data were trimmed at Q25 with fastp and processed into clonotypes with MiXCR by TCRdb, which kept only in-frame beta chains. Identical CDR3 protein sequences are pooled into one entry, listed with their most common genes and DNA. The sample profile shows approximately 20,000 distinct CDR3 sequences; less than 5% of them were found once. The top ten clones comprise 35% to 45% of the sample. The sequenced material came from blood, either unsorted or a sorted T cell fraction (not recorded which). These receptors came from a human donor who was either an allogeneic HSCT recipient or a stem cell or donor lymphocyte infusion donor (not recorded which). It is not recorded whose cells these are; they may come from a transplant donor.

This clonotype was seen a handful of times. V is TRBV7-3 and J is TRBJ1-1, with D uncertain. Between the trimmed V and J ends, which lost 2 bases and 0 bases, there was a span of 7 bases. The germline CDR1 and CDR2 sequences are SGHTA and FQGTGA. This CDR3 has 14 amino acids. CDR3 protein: CASSLLRLNTEAFF. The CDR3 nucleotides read TGTGCCAGCAGCTTATTGCGTCTGAACACTGAAGCTTTCTTT. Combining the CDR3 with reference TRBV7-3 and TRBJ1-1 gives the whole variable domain GAGVSQTPSNKVTEKGKYVELRCDPISGHTALYWYRQSLGQGPEFLIYFQGTGAADDSGLPNDRFFAVRPEGSVSTLKIQRTERGDSAVYLCASSLLRLNTEAFFGQGTRLTVV.

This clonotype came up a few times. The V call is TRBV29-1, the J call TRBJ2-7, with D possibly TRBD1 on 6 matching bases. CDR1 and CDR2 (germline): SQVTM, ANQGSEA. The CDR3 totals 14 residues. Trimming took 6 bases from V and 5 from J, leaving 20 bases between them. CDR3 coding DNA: TGCAGCGTCGCCCTCCGGGACAAGACTCACGAGCAGTACTTC. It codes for CSVALRDKTHEQYF.

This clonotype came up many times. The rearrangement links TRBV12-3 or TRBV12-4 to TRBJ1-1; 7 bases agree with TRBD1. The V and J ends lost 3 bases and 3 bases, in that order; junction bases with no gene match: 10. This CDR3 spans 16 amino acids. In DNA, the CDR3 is TGTGCCAGCAGTTTTCATGTAGGGGACAGAGACACTGAAGCTTTCTTT. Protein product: CASSFHVGDRDTEAFF.

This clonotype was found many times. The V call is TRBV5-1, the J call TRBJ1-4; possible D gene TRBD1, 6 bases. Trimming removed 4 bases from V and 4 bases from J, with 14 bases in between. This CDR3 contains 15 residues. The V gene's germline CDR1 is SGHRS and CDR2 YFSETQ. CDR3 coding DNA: TGCGCCAGCAGCAACTCAGGGGACATTAATGAAAAACTGTTTTTT. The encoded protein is CASSNSGDINEKLFF.

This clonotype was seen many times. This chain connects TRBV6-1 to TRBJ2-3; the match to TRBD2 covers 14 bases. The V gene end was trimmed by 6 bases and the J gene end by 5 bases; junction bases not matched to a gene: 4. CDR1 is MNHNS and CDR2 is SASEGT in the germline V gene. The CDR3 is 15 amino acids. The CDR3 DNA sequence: TGTGCCAGCAGAGAGGGACTAGCGGGAGTAGATACGCAGTATTTT. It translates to CASREGLAGVDTQYF.

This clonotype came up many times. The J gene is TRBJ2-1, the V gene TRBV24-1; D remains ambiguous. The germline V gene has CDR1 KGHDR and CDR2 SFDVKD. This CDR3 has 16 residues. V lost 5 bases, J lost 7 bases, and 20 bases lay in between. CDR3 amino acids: CATSGPLTRSLNEQFF. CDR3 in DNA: TGTGCCACCAGTGGGCCTCTGACTCGTTCCCTTAATGAGCAGTTCTTC.

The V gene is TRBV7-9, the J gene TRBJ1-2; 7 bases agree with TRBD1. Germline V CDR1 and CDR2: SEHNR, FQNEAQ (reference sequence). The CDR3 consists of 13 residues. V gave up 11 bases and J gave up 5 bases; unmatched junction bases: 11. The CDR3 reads CAGAEDRHYGYTF. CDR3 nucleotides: TGTGCCGGGGCCGAGGACAGGCATTATGGCTACACCTTC.

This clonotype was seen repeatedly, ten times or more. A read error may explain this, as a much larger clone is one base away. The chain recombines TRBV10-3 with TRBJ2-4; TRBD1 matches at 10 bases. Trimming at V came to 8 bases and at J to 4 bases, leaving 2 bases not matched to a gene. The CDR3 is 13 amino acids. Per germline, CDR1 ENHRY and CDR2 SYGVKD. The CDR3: CAIGTGEKNIQYF. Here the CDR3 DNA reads TGTGCCATCGGGACAGGGGAAAAAAACATTCAGTACTTC.

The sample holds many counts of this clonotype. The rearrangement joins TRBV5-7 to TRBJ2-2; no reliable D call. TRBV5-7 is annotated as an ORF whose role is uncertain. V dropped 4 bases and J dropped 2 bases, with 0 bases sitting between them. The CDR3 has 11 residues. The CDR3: CASSNTGELFF. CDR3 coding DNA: TGTGCCAGCAGCAACACCGGGGAGCTGTTTTTT.

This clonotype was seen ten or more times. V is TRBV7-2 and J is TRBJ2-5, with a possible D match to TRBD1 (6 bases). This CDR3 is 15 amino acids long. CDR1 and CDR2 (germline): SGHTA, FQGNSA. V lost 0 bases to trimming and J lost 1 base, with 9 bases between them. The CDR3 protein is CASSLAGQLQETQYF. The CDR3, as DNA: TGTGCCAGCAGCTTAGCGGGACAACTCCAAGAGACCCAGTACTTC.

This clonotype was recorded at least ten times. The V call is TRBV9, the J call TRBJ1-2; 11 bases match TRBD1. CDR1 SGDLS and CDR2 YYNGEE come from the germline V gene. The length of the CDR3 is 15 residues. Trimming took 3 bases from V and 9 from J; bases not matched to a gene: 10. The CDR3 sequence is CASSAQGQGDSSYTF. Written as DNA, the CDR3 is TGTGCCAGCAGCGCCCAGGGACAGGGGGATTCGAGCTACACCTTC. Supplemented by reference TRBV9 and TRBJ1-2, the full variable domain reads DSGVTQTPKHLITATGQRVTLRCSPRSGDLSVYWYQQSLDQGLQFLIQYYNGEERAKGNILERFSAQQFPDLHSELNLSSLELGDSALYFCASSAQGQGDSSYTFGSGTRLTVV.

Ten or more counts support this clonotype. CDR3 coding DNA: TGTGCCAGCAGTTTATCGATAGCGCACGGTGAGCAGTTCTTC. Its translation: CASSLSIAHGEQFF. This sequence joins TRBV28 and TRBJ2-1, with D perhaps TRBD2 (5 bases). The CDR3 spans 14 residues. Trimming cost V 1 base and J 9 bases, with 13 bases left between them. Germline V CDR1 and CDR2: MDHEN, SYDVKM.

For the CDR3, the DNA is TGTGCCAGCAGCTATACAGGGGGGGGGGCTGAAGCTTTCTTT. Its translation is CASSYTGGGAEAFF. This chain joins TRBV7-9 and TRBJ1-1, with 8 nucleotides matching TRBD1. The CDR3 is made up of 14 amino acids. With 4 bases clipped from V and 6 bases from J, the junction kept 7 bases outside the gene matches. Germline assignment: CDR1 SEHNR and CDR2 FQNEAQ (reference sequence).

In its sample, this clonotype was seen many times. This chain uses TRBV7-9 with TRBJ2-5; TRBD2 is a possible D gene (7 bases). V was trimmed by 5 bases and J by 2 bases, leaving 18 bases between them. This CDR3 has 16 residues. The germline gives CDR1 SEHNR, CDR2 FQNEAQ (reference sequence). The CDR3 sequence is CASSPRWGGPQETQYF. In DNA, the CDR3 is TGTGCCAGCAGCCCCCGTTGGGGGGGGCCGCAAGAGACCCAGTACTTC.

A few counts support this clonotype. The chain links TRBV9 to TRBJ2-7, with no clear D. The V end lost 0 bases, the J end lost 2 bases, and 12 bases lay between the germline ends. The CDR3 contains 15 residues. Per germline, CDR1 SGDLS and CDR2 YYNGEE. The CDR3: CASSVAPRPTYEQYF. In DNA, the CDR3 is TGTGCCAGCAGCGTAGCACCCCGCCCCACCTACGAGCAGTACTTC.

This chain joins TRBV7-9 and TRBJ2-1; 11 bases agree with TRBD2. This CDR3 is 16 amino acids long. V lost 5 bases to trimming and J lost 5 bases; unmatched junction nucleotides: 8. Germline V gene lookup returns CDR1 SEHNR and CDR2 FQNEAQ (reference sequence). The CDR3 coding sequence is TGTGCCAGCAGCCCTCAGACTAGCGGGATTGACAATGAGCAGTTCTTC. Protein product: CASSPQTSGIDNEQFF.

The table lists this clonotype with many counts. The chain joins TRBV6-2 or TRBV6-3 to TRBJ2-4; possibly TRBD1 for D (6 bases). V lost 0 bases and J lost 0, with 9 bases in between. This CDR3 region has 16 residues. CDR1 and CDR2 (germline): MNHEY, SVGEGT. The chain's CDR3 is CASSYSAGAAKNIQYF. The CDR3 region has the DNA TGTGCCAGCAGTTACTCAGCAGGGGCAGCCAAAAACATTCAGTACTTC.

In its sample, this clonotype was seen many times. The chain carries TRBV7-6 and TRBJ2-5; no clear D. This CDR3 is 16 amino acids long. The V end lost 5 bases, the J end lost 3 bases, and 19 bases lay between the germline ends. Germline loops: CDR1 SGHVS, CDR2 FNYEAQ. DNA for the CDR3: TGTGCCAGCAGCGCCACCCCGAGAGACGGAAAAGAGACCCAGTACTTC. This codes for CASSATPRDGKETQYF.

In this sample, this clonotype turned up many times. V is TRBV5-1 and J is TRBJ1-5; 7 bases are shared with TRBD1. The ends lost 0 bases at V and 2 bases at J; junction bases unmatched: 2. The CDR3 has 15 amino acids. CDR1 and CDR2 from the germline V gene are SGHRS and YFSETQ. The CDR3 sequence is CASSLAGGGNQPQHF. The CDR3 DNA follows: TGCGCCAGCAGCTTGGCAGGGGGAGGCAATCAGCCCCAGCATTTT.

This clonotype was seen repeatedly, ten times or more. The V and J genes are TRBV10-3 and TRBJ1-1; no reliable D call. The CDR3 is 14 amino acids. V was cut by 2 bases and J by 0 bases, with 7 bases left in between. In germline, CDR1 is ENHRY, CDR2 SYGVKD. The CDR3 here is CAISEPSMNTEAFF. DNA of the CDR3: TGTGCCATCAGTGAGCCAAGCATGAACACTGAAGCTTTCTTT.

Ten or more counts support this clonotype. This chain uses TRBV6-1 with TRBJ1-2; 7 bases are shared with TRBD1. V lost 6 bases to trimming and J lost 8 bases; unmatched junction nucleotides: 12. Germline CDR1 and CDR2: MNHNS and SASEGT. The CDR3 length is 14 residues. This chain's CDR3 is CASSQQGGGHGYTF. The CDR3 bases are TGTGCCAGCAGCCAACAAGGAGGGGGCCACGGCTACACCTTC.

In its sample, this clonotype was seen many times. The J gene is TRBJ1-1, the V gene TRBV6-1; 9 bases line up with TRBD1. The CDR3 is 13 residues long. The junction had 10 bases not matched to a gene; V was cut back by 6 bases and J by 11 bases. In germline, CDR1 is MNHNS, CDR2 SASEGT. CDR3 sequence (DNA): TGTGCCAGCAGACCTACAGGGGGCGCCACGGCTTTCTTT. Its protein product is CASRPTGGATAFF.

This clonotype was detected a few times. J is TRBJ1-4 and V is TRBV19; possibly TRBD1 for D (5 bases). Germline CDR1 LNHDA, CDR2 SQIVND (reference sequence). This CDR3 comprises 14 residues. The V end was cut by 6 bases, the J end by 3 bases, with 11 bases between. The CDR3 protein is CASRRGRPNEKLFF. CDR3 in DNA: TGTGCCAGTAGGAGGGGCCGGCCTAATGAAAAACTGTTTTTT.

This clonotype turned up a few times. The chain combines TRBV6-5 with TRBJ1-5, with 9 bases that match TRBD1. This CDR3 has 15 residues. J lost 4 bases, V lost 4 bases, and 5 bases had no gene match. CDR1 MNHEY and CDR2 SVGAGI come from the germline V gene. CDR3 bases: TGTGCCAGCAGTTCCCCGGACAGGGGTAATCAGCCCCAGCATTTT. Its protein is CASSSPDRGNQPQHF.

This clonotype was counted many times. The CDR3 sequence is CASSRDRGRQETQYF. The CDR3, as DNA: TGTGCCAGCAGCCGGGACAGGGGTCGACAAGAGACCCAGTACTTC. This chain connects TRBV5-8 to TRBJ2-5; 10 bases map to TRBD1. Losses at the gene ends were 4 bases for V and 2 bases for J; bases not matched to a gene: 5. CDR1 SGHTS and CDR2 YDEGEE come from the germline V gene. The CDR3 covers 15 residues. The whole variable domain, remainder taken from reference TRBV5-8 and TRBJ2-5, is EAGVTQSPTHLIKTRGQQATLRCSPISGHTSVYWYQQALGLGLQFLLWYDEGEERNRGNFPPRFSGRQFPNYSSELNVNALELEDSALYLCASSRDRGRQETQYFGPGTRLLVL.

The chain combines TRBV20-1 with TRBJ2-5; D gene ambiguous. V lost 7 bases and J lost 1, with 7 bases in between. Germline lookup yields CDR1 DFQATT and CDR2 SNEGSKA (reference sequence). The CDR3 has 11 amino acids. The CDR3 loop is CSGPIQETQYF. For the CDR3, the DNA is TGCAGTGGCCCTATCCAAGAGACCCAGTACTTC.

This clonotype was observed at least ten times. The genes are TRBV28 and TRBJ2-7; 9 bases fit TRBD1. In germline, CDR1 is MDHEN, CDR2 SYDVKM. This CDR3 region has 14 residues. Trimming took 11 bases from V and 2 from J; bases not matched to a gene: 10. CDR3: CAASPGQGPYEQYF. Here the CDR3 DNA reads TGTGCCGCCTCCCCGGGACAGGGACCCTACGAGCAGTACTTC.

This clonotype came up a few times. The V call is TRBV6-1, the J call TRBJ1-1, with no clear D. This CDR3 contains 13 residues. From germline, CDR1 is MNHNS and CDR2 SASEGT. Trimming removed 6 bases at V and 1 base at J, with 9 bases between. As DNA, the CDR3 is TGTGCCAGCAGACAGTGGGGGAACACTGAAGCTTTCTTT. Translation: CASRQWGNTEAFF.

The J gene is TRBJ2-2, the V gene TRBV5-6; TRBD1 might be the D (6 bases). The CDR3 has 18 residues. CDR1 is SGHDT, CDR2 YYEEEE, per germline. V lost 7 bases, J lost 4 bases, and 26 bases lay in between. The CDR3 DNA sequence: TGTGCCAGCCGCACAAACAGGGAAATATGTTGGTTCACCGGGGAGCTGTTTTTT. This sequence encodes CASRTNREICWFTGELFF.